The sequence of this T cell receptor beta chain was determined in a study of T cells in Graves' hyperthyroidism and ophthalmopathy. Study summary: Pretreatment peripheral blood was obtained at initial diagnosis.

This clonotype was counted at least ten times. The antigen remains undetermined. RNA transcripts were the template for amplifying TCR beta CDR3 regions. With the HTBI primer set, the TCR CDR3 went through a first round of RT-PCR. TCRdb reanalysed the multiplex PCR reads using MiXCR and keeps one entry per CDR3 protein. Of about 370,000 distinct CDR3 sequences listed, 13% to 15% were seen once; the top ten hold about 21%. The CDR3 totals 17 residues. Trimming stripped 0 bases from V and 6 bases from J, with 15 bases between. From germline, CDR1 is SGHAT and CDR2 FQNNGV. A Clinical Activity Score of at least 3, a NOSPECS grade of at least 4 and a duration under 3 months were recorded in the ophthalmopathy patients. Findings and caveats of the study: Blood also contained most expanded thyroid clonotypes above 0.001.

Sequenced input: blood. V gene TRBV11-2 combines with J gene TRBJ1-6; weak D call: TRBD1 (5 bases). The clonotype comes from a woman aged 60 to 75 with Graves' ophthalmopathy. The CDR3 sequence is CASSLELRVDSNSPLHF. The CDR3 region has the DNA TGTGCCAGCAGCTTAGAGCTCAGGGTTGATAGTAATTCACCCCTCCACTTT. Variable domain in full (rest from reference TRBV11-2 and TRBJ1-6): EAGVAQSPRYKIIEKRQSVAFWCNPISGHATLYWYQQILGQGPKLLIQFQNNGVVDDSQLPKDRFSAERLKGVDSTLKIQPAKLEDSAVYLCASSLELRVDSNSPLHFGNGTRLTVT.